These 18 T cell receptor beta chains came from one sample sequenced in a study of T cells in Graves' hyperthyroidism and ophthalmopathy. RNA transcripts served as the template for amplifying TCR beta CDR3 regions. Initially, a first-round RT-PCR of the TCR CDR3 employed the HTBI primer set. Using its own MiXCR run on the multiplex PCR reads, TCRdb lists one record per CDR3 protein. The sample lists 650,000 to 700,000 distinct CDR3 sequences, roughly 17% seen once, with around 16% in the top ten. The sequencing input was blood. Receptors were obtained from a man aged 50-59 years with Graves' hyperthyroidism.

The chain employs TRBV7-9 and TRBJ2-2, with TRBD2 matching 8 bases. The germline V gene has CDR1 SEHNR and CDR2 FQNEAQ (reference sequence). The trim removed 1 base at V and 3 bases at J, leaving 7 bases unmatched. The CDR3 runs to 17 residues. Here the CDR3 reads CASSLDGGLVDTGELFF. CDR3 sequence (DNA): TGTGCCAGCAGCTTAGACGGGGGACTAGTAGACACCGGGGAGCTGTTTTTT.

This clonotype was recorded once. CDR3 nucleotides: TGTGCCAGTAGTGCCCTCCGGGACAGCGCCTCTGGAAACACCATATATTTT. As protein: CASSALRDSASGNTIYF. The rearrangement uses TRBV19 and TRBJ1-3; 7 nucleotides align to TRBD1. CDR1 is LNHDA, CDR2 SQIVND, per germline (reference sequence). Unmatched junction bases numbered 10, after V lost 5 bases and J lost 0 bases. CDR3 length: 17 residues.

This clonotype appeared many times. The J gene is TRBJ2-1, the V gene TRBV9, with TRBD2 matching 7 bases. The V gene's germline CDR1 is SGDLS and CDR2 YYNGEE. V shed 0 bases, J shed 4 bases, and the junction held 4 bases outside the gene matches. This CDR3 has 15 residues. CDR3 protein: CASSVAPAGYNEQFF. The CDR3 DNA reads as TGTGCCAGCAGCGTAGCCCCAGCGGGGTACAATGAGCAGTTCTTC.

This clonotype appeared many times. This chain joins TRBV30 and TRBJ2-3; 10 nucleotides line up with TRBD2. The CDR3 runs to 16 residues. V was clipped by 2 bases and J by 2 bases; unmatched bases: 7. Germline CDR1 is GTSNPN and CDR2 is SVGIG (reference sequence). For the CDR3, the DNA is TGTGCCTGGAGTCTAACTAGCGGGACGCACACAGATACGCAGTATTTT. Translated: CAWSLTSGTHTDTQYF.

The chain combines TRBV5-1 with TRBJ2-7, with 12 bases fitting TRBD2. Per germline, CDR1 SGHRS and CDR2 YFSETQ. V dropped 0 bases and J dropped 2; count of bases not matched to a gene: 6. This CDR3 has 17 amino acids. The CDR3 nucleotides read TGCGCCAGCAGCTTGGGACTAGCGGGAGTCTGGGCCTACGAGCAGTACTTC. It specifies CASSLGLAGVWAYEQYF.

This clonotype was counted only a few times. The V gene is TRBV29-1, the J gene TRBJ1-1, with D uncertain. There are 11 residues in the CDR3. CDR1 and CDR2 from the germline V gene are SQVTM and ANQGSEA. The CDR3 sequence is CSYTEGTEAFF. DNA for the CDR3: TGCAGTTACACCGAGGGCACTGAAGCTTTCTTT.

This clonotype was observed a few times. The junction shows a germline mismatch at one end, possibly a read error. The rearrangement uses TRBV7-7 and TRBJ2-5; D is unresolved. This CDR3 is 13 amino acids long. Germline CDR1 is SSHAT and CDR2 is FNYEAQ (reference sequence). The CDR3 region is CASSLERLETQYF. CDR3 sequence (DNA): TGTGCTAGCAGCTTAGAAAGGTTGGAGACCCAGTACTTC.

The sample holds a few counts of this clonotype. V and J are TRBV25-1 and TRBJ2-3; D possibly corresponds to TRBD2 (7 bases). V lost 6 bases, J lost 4 bases, and 14 bases lay in between. Per the germline V gene, CDR1 is MGHDK and CDR2 is SYGVNS. The CDR3 covers 14 residues. The CDR3 is CASRPGGGADTQYF. In nucleotides, the CDR3 is TGTGCCAGCAGACCTGGCGGGGGCGCAGATACGCAGTATTTT.

Note on this clonotype: This may be a read error, as it is one base from a much larger clone. The chain recombines TRBV2 with TRBJ2-1, with a possible D match to TRBD1 (5 bases). The length of the CDR3 is 12 residues. Germline CDR1 and CDR2: SNHLY and FYNNEI. The DNA for the CDR3 is TGTGCCGGCAGTGAAGGGGAAAGCAGGCAGTTCTTC. This sequence encodes CAGSEGESRQFF.

This clonotype was seen more than once but under ten times. This chain joins TRBV6-1 and TRBJ1-5; a possible D gene is TRBD1 (6 bases). The CDR3 totals 12 residues. Trimming removed 8 bases from V and 6 bases from J, with 11 bases in between. Per the germline V gene, CDR1 is MNHNS and CDR2 is SASEGT. The CDR3 bases are TGTGCCAGCGGACAGACCGGTCAGCCCCAGCATTTT. It specifies CASGQTGQPQHF.

For this clonotype: This may arise from a read error, as a much more abundant clone is one base away. This chain links TRBV7-2 with TRBJ2-7; 12 nucleotides align to TRBD2. The CDR3 is 16 residues long. V lost 5 bases and J lost 3; bases outside the gene matches: 8. Per the germline V gene, CDR1 is SGHTA and CDR2 is FQGNSA. DNA of the CDR3: TGTGCCAGCAGCCTCGGACTAGCGGGACGGGACTACGAGCAGTACTTC. This gives the protein CASSLGLAGRDYEQYF.

The rearrangement links TRBV6-4 to TRBJ1-1; D remains unclear. Trimming pared 5 bases from V and 6 bases from J, leaving 13 bases between. Germline values: CDR1 MRHNA, CDR2 SNTAGT. This CDR3 region has 13 residues. The CDR3 sequence is CASSNNPAAEAFF. Here the CDR3 DNA reads TGTGCCAGCAGTAACAACCCAGCCGCTGAAGCTTTCTTT.

This sequence joins TRBV18 and TRBJ2-7, with D perhaps given as TRBD1 or TRBD2 (6 bases each). There are 14 residues in the CDR3. Trimming removed 3 bases at V and 5 bases at J, with 14 bases between. Germline-derived CDR1 and CDR2 are KGHSH and LQKENI. For the CDR3, the DNA is TGTGCCAGCTCACCCGGAGGGGGGCTGGACGAGCAGTACTTC. Translating gives CASSPGGGLDEQYF.

This clonotype occurred many times. The chain links TRBV20-1 to TRBJ2-1, with 13 bases that match TRBD2. CDR1 is DFQATT and CDR2 is SNEGSKA in the germline V gene (reference sequence). The V gene end was trimmed by 4 bases and the J gene end by 8 bases; junction bases not matched to a gene: 11. This CDR3 contains 16 residues. The CDR3 reads CSAKGTSGISKDEQFF. DNA of the CDR3: TGCAGTGCTAAAGGGACTAGCGGGATTTCGAAGGATGAGCAGTTCTTC.

This clonotype was detected ten times or more. The rearrangement joins TRBV25-1 to TRBJ2-3, with 7 bases lining up with TRBD2. The germline V gene encodes CDR1 MGHDK and CDR2 SYGVNS. This CDR3 spans 13 amino acids. Germline trimming cut 5 bases from V and 5 bases from J; bases unmatched to any gene: 4. CDR3: CASSNTGGDTQYF. In DNA, the CDR3 is TGTGCCAGCAGTAACACGGGGGGAGATACGCAGTATTTT. Looking up the rest from reference TRBV25-1 and TRBJ2-3 gives the full variable domain: EADIYQTPRYLVIGTGKKITLECSQTMGHDKMYWYQQDPGMELHLIHYSYGVNSTEKGDLSSESTVSRIRTEHFPLTLESARPSHTSQYLCASSNTGGDTQYFGPGTRLTVL.

V usage is TRBV6-1 and J usage is TRBJ2-5; D is undetermined. Germline CDR1 MNHNS, CDR2 SASEGT. CDR3 length: 14 residues. Trimming cost V 7 bases and J 4 bases, with 16 bases left between them. CDR3 sequence (DNA): TGTGCCAGCAAATCCGGGTCCTCAATAGAGACCCAGTACTTC. Protein: CASKSGSSIETQYF.

The chain recombines TRBV18 with TRBJ2-2, with TRBD1 identical over 7 bases. The CDR3 runs to 16 residues. Germline V gene lookup returns CDR1 KGHSH and CDR2 LQKENI. V shed 1 base and J 3 bases; nucleotides not matched to a gene: 5. CDR3: CASSPRQGDHTGELFF. In DNA form, the CDR3 reads TGTGCCAGCTCACCACGTCAGGGGGATCACACCGGGGAGCTGTTTTTT.

The rearrangement uses TRBV5-5 and TRBJ2-7; D unresolved. The CDR3 runs to 14 residues. Germline CDR1 reads SGHKS; CDR2 reads YYEKEE (reference sequence). The V gene lost 4 bases and the J gene lost 5 bases, with 16 bases spanning the gap. The CDR3 spells CASSVIQNRNEQYF. The CDR3 DNA sequence: TGTGCCAGCAGCGTAATTCAGAATCGTAACGAGCAGTACTTC.